Shown below are 15 T cell receptor beta chains from a single sample sequenced in a study of cytomegalovirus exposure and HLA in healthy donors. A multiplex PCR was run with 60 Vbeta primers and 13 Jbeta primers. Only in-frame clones appear in the TCRdb table, and some are missing; sequencing was by immunoSEQ multiplex PCR. The data contain some 110,000 clones, roughly a tenth of them singletons. Source material: PBMCs. The receptors come from a man aged 35 to 55 in good health and CMV-seropositive.

This sequence joins TRBV7-2 and TRBJ2-7; weak D call: TRBD2 (5 bases). The germline V gene encodes CDR1 SGHTA and CDR2 FQGNSA. Trimming took 1 base from V and 5 from J, leaving 12 bases between them. CDR3 size: 14 residues. The CDR3 protein is CASSLGTRLDEQYF. The CDR3 DNA is TGTGCCAGCAGCTTAGGTACTAGACTCGACGAGCAGTACTTC.

The sample holds a few counts of this clone. The chain joins TRBV28 to TRBJ1-5, with 9 bases aligning to TRBD1. The V gene's germline CDR1 is MDHEN and CDR2 SYDVKM. Trimming cost V 3 bases and J 7 bases; bases outside gene matches: 10. This CDR3 contains 16 residues. CDR3 DNA sequence: TGTGCCAGCAGTTTTCAGACAGGGGGTTATCTGCAGCCCCAGCATTTT. Translating gives CASSFQTGGYLQPQHF.

The rearrangement links TRBV13 to TRBJ2-7; 10 bases agree with TRBD2. Losses at the gene ends were 6 bases for V and 6 bases for J; bases not matched to a gene: 8. CDR1 is PRHDT, CDR2 FYEKMQ, per germline (reference sequence). The length of the CDR3 is 14 residues. The CDR3 sequence is CASRPLAGAAEQYF. CDR3 DNA: TGTGCCAGCAGACCTCTAGCGGGAGCGGCCGAGCAGTACTTC.

The chain combines TRBV28 with TRBJ1-2, with D hard to call. Germline V gene sequence: CDR1 MDHEN, CDR2 SYDVKM. V was pared by 5 bases and J by 8 bases, with 18 bases between. This CDR3 spans 14 amino acids. CDR3 DNA: TGTGCCAGCAGTCCTCCATTCGATTCGGGAGGCTACACCTTC. Translating gives CASSPPFDSGGYTF.

This clone appeared a few times. V and J are TRBV4-1 and TRBJ1-5; 10 bases match TRBD1. The germline gives CDR1 MGHRA, CDR2 YSYEKL. The CDR3 extends over 15 amino acids. V lost 1 base, J lost 7 bases, and 4 bases stayed unmatched. The chain's CDR3 is CASSQGDRGPQPQHF. The CDR3 region has the DNA TGCGCCAGCAGCCAAGGTGACAGGGGGCCCCAGCCCCAGCATTTT.

The chain is built from TRBV28 and TRBJ2-7; D might be TRBD1 (5 bases). The CDR3 covers 16 residues. The V gene's germline CDR1 is MDHEN and CDR2 SYDVKM. The germline V and J ends were trimmed by 6 bases and 0 bases, with 18 bases remaining between them. CDR3 sequence (DNA): TGTGCCAGCAGCAAAGACCTCAGGGTCCCCTCCTACGAGCAGTACTTC. Protein: CASSKDLRVPSYEQYF.

A few counts support this clone. The genes are TRBV4-3 and TRBJ2-1, with D possibly TRBD2 on 6 matching bases. Germline CDR1 LGHNA, CDR2 YSLEER. Trimming left V 0 bases short and J 10 bases short, with 16 bases between. The CDR3 has 15 residues. CDR3 sequence reads: CASSQDLGLAIEQFF. The CDR3 nucleotides read TGCGCCAGCAGCCAAGATCTAGGCCTAGCGATCGAGCAGTTCTTC.

The chain recombines TRBV7-9 with TRBJ1-2; D is possibly TRBD1 (6 bases). V lost 0 bases and J lost 4, with 6 bases in between. This CDR3 contains 13 residues. In germline, CDR1 is SEHNR, CDR2 FQNEAQ (reference sequence). CDR3 nucleotides: TGTGCCAGCAGCTTAGCGACAGGCTATGGCTACACCTTC. Protein: CASSLATGYGYTF.

The rearrangement uses TRBV6-1 and TRBJ1-1; D might be TRBD1 (5 bases). V lost 6 bases and J 5 bases, leaving 19 bases between the germline ends. The CDR3 is made up of 15 amino acids. Per the germline V gene, CDR1 is MNHNS and CDR2 is SASEGT. CDR3 residues: CASSREMGLGTEAFF. The CDR3, as DNA: TGTGCCAGCAGCCGGGAGATGGGACTAGGGACTGAAGCTTTCTTT.

The chain recombines TRBV7-8 with TRBJ1-2; weak D call: TRBD1 (5 bases). Between the trimmed V and J ends, which lost 5 bases and 5 bases, there was a span of 9 bases. This CDR3 spans 12 amino acids. CDR1 and CDR2 from the germline V gene are SGHVS and FQNEAQ. The CDR3 sequence: CASSDSGYGYTF. The DNA for the CDR3 is TGTGCCAGCAGCGACAGTGGTTATGGCTACACCTTC.

This clone has only a few counts. This chain joins TRBV29-1 and TRBJ2-1; 8 bases line up with TRBD2. This CDR3 region has 15 residues. Germline V CDR1 and CDR2: SQVTM, ANQGSEA. Losses at the gene ends were 1 base for V and 6 bases for J; bases not matched to a gene: 8. CDR3 sequence: CSVEVGAGVGNEQFF. The CDR3 DNA follows: TGCAGCGTTGAAGTTGGAGCGGGAGTTGGCAATGAGCAGTTCTTC.

The table lists this clone with a few counts. The chain links TRBV27 to TRBJ2-7, with 9 bases lining up with TRBD1. Per the germline V gene, CDR1 is MNHEY and CDR2 is SMNVEV (reference sequence). V was clipped by 4 bases and J by 6 bases; unmatched bases: 4. The CDR3 has 13 residues. CDR3 loop: CASSSGQGLEQYF. CDR3 DNA sequence: TGTGCCAGCAGTTCAGGACAGGGGCTCGAGCAGTACTTC.

The genes are TRBV4-1 and TRBJ1-1; no clear D gene. Per the germline V gene, CDR1 is MGHRA and CDR2 is YSYEKL. Trimming shortened V by 3 bases and J by 1 base, and 9 bases separated the two germline ends. The CDR3 sequence is 14 residues long. The CDR3 DNA follows: TGCGCCAGCAGCCACCCTGTCCCGAACACTGAAGCTTTCTTT. Translation gives CASSHPVPNTEAFF.

This clone was seen more than once but under ten times. The V and J genes are TRBV6-4 and TRBJ1-1; weak D call: TRBD1 (5 bases). The CDR3 has 13 residues. Germline CDR1 and CDR2: MRHNA and SNTAGT. V lost 4 bases and J 1 base, leaving 7 bases between the germline ends. CDR3: CASSVTENTEAFF. In DNA, the CDR3 is TGTGCCAGCAGTGTGACAGAGAACACTGAAGCTTTCTTT.

This clone was picked up a small number of times. The chain carries TRBV5-4 and TRBJ2-7, with 7 bases aligning to TRBD2. CDR1 is SGHNT and CDR2 is YYREEE in the germline V gene (reference sequence). J gave up 0 bases and V 2 bases, and 2 bases lay outside the gene matches. The CDR3 runs to 14 residues. Written as DNA, the CDR3 is TGTGCCAGCAGCTTTGGGGGGGGCTCCTACGAGCAGTACTTC. The encoded protein is CASSFGGGSYEQYF.